One sample yielded the 23 T cell receptor beta chains listed below, sequenced in a study of beta chain features in type 1 diabetes. As every portion of the isolated RNA was reverse transcribed, the sequencing read expressed TCRB transcripts. The protocol was immunoSEQ multiplex PCR, while the TCRdb copy is restricted to in-frame clones and leaves out a portion. The repertoire holds about 400,000 clones, with around an eighth as singletons. The material sequenced was naive CD4+ T cells from blood. These receptors all stem from a man aged 18-30 years in good health.

About this clone itself: Other DNA sequences in the same sample also yield this CDR3. This chain connects TRBV7-2 to TRBJ2-6; perhaps TRBD2 as D (5 bases). The V end lost 1 base, the J end lost 7 bases, and 8 bases lay between the germline ends. CDR1 and CDR2 (germline): SGHTA, FQGNSA. The length of the CDR3 is 14 residues. CDR3 nucleotides: TGTGCCAGCAGCTTAGTTTCGGGAGCCAACGTCCTGACTTTC. Translation gives CASSLVSGANVLTF. Drawing the rest from reference TRBV7-2 and TRBJ2-6, the complete variable domain is GAGVSQSPSNKVTEKGKDVELRCDPISGHTALYWYRQSLGQGLEFLIYFQGNSAPDKSGLPSDRFSAERTGGSVSTLTIQRTQQEDSAVYLCASSLVSGANVLTFGAGSRLTVL.

This chain connects TRBV7-8 to TRBJ2-1; 11 nucleotides align to TRBD1. Germline V gene data show CDR1 as SGHVS and CDR2 as FQNEAQ. The CDR3 is made up of 17 amino acids. The V gene end was trimmed by 5 bases and the J gene end by 3 bases; junction bases not matched to a gene: 9. In nucleotides, the CDR3 is TGTGCCAGCAGCGTTAGTCCCGGGACAGGGGGCTACAATGAGCAGTTCTTC. Amino acids: CASSVSPGTGGYNEQFF.

There are a few counts of this clone. This rearrangement joins TRBV6-6 to TRBJ2-1, with 12 bases identical to TRBD1. The CDR3 loop spans 15 amino acids. Germline CDR1 is MNHNY and CDR2 is SVGAGI (reference sequence). The J segment lost 9 bases and the V segment lost 0 bases, leaving 3 bases of the junction unmatched. The CDR3 bases are TGTGCCAGCAGTTACTCGGGACAGGGGGCTGGTGAGCAGTTCTTC. This encodes CASSYSGQGAGEQFF.

This clone has only a few counts. The rearrangement links TRBV30 to TRBJ1-5; D possibly corresponds to TRBD1 (5 bases). The germline V and J ends were trimmed by 3 bases and 1 base, with 7 bases remaining between them. Germline CDR1 is GTSNPN and CDR2 is SVGIG (reference sequence). This CDR3 contains 13 residues. The CDR3 DNA follows: TGTGCCTGGAGGGAGGGGAGCAATCAGCCCCAGCATTTT. Translating gives CAWREGSNQPQHF.

This chain joins TRBV4-2 and TRBJ2-3; 13 positions agree with TRBD2. In germline, CDR1 is LGHNA, CDR2 YNFKEQ. The junction had 3 bases not matched to a gene; V was cut back by 4 bases and J by 5 bases. The CDR3 totals 15 residues. This CDR3 is CASSPRTSGRDTQYF. As DNA, the CDR3 is TGTGCCAGCAGCCCGAGGACTAGCGGGAGAGATACGCAGTATTTT.

This clone was seen only a few times. The chain joins TRBV5-4 to TRBJ2-7; unclear D gene. The germline V and J ends were trimmed by 1 base and 6 bases, with 5 bases remaining between them. Germline CDR1 and CDR2: SGHNT and YYREEE (reference sequence). This CDR3 contains 11 residues. CDR3 DNA: TGTGCCAGCAGCTTGAATAGCGAGCAGTACTTC. Protein product: CASSLNSEQYF. Drawing the rest from reference TRBV5-4 and TRBJ2-7, the complete variable domain is ETGVTQSPTHLIKTRGQQVTLRCSSQSGHNTVSWYQQALGQGPQFIFQYYREEENGRGNFPPRFSGLQFPNYSSELNVNALELDDSALYLCASSLNSEQYFGPGTRLTVT.

CDR3 region: CASSRGLEFQETQYF. CDR3 coding DNA: TGTGCCAGCAGCCGGGGACTGGAGTTTCAAGAGACCCAGTACTTC. The chain recombines TRBV4-2 with TRBJ2-5, with D possibly matching TRBD2 (6 bases). Germline loops: CDR1 LGHNA, CDR2 YNFKEQ. Trimming removed 4 bases at V and 2 bases at J, with 14 bases between. The CDR3 is 15 residues long.

V usage is TRBV7-2 and J usage is TRBJ1-1, with a tentative D call TRBD1 (6 bases). The germline V gene has CDR1 SGHTA and CDR2 FQGNSA. V was shortened by 5 bases and J by 4 bases, with 14 bases between the two germline ends. This CDR3 has 14 amino acids. The CDR3 bases are TGTGCCAGCAGCCCGCCACGCAGGGGCACTGAAGCTTTCTTT. It specifies CASSPPRRGTEAFF.

This clone was detected a few times. The chain carries TRBV5-5 and TRBJ2-7; the match to TRBD1 covers 7 bases. The CDR3 contains 16 residues. The germline V gene encodes CDR1 SGHKS and CDR2 YYEKEE (reference sequence). V lost 4 bases, J lost 2 bases, and 12 bases stayed unmatched. Written as DNA, the CDR3 is TGTGCCAGCAGCACCCGACAGGGATTGAACCCCTACGAGCAGTACTTC. This codes for CASSTRQGLNPYEQYF.

This clone was detected many times. The J gene is TRBJ2-7, the V gene TRBV30; 12 bases are a match to TRBD1. The V gene's germline CDR1 is GTSNPN and CDR2 SVGIG (reference sequence). The CDR3 spans 13 residues. The V and J ends lost 4 bases and 7 bases, in that order; junction bases with no gene match: 5. CDR3 residues: CAWTGTGGGEQYF. In nucleotides, the CDR3 is TGTGCCTGGACCGGGACAGGGGGCGGTGAGCAGTACTTC.

This clone was observed a handful of times. The rearrangement uses TRBV4-1 and TRBJ1-5; 7 nucleotides agree with TRBD1. The CDR3 consists of 14 residues. Germline values: CDR1 MGHRA, CDR2 YSYEKL. The trim removed 4 bases at V and 9 bases at J, leaving 9 bases unmatched. The chain's CDR3 is CASSLGQPERPQHF. The CDR3 DNA sequence: TGCGCCAGCAGCCTGGGACAGCCTGAGAGGCCCCAGCATTTT.

This rearrangement joins TRBV6-5 to TRBJ2-7, with TRBD1 matching 12 bases. This CDR3 is 15 amino acids long. V trimming: 5 bases; J trimming: 3 bases; junction bases outside the gene matches: 5. The germline V gene encodes CDR1 MNHEY and CDR2 SVGAGI. The CDR3 DNA reads as TGTGCCAGCAGTCGCGGGACAGGGGGCTACTACGAGCAGTACTTC. This translates into CASSRGTGGYYEQYF.

This clone was observed a handful of times. This rearrangement joins TRBV28 to TRBJ2-1; a weak D match, TRBD1 (5 bases). V lost 5 bases and J lost 5, with 13 bases in between. The CDR3 extends over 14 amino acids. Germline CDR1 reads MDHEN; CDR2 reads SYDVKM. The CDR3 bases are TGTGCCAGCAGTCGACCGGACAAAAACAATGAGCAGTTCTTC. Translation: CASSRPDKNNEQFF.

This clone was seen a handful of times. The chain is built from TRBV7-9 and TRBJ2-7; 7 nucleotides agree with TRBD1. V lost 5 bases, J lost 6 bases, and 10 bases stayed unmatched. CDR1 and CDR2 from the germline V gene are SEHNR and FQNEAQ (reference sequence). This CDR3 comprises 14 residues. The CDR3 DNA is TGTGCCAGCAGCCCCCGCAGACAGGGATCCGAGCAGTACTTC. Translation: CASSPRRQGSEQYF.

This clone occurred a few times. This chain links TRBV28 with TRBJ2-2; perhaps TRBD2 as D (5 bases). Germline V gene lookup returns CDR1 MDHEN and CDR2 SYDVKM. The germline V and J ends were trimmed by 3 bases and 8 bases, with 7 bases remaining between them. CDR3 length: 12 amino acids. The CDR3 loop is CASSLGGGELFF. DNA for the CDR3: TGTGCCAGCAGTTTGGGCGGGGGGGAGCTGTTTTTT.

The V gene is TRBV30, the J gene TRBJ1-6; D is unclear. Germline V gives CDR1 GTSNPN, CDR2 SVGIG (reference sequence). Trimming removed 3 bases from V and 7 bases from J, with 10 bases in between. The CDR3 covers 13 residues. The CDR3 DNA reads TGTGCCTGGAGACCAAACAGAAATTCACCCCTCCACTTT. Translated, it gives CAWRPNRNSPLHF.

V is TRBV14 and J is TRBJ1-1; D is uncertain. Trimming shortened V by 1 base and J by 8 bases, and 11 bases separated the two germline ends. The CDR3 has 13 residues. Germline assignment: CDR1 SGHDN and CDR2 FVKESK. For the CDR3, the DNA is TGTGCCAGCAGCCAAGCACAACGGGTGGAAGCTTTCTTT. Its protein product is CASSQAQRVEAFF.

This chain joins TRBV7-2 and TRBJ2-1, with TRBD2 matching 8 bases. There are 14 residues in the CDR3. The trim removed 8 bases at V and 6 bases at J, leaving 9 bases unmatched. Per germline, CDR1 SGHTA and CDR2 FQGNSA. In DNA, the CDR3 is TGTGCCAGCTCTCGCCCCGGGAGGGTCAATGAGCAGTTCTTC. Translated, it gives CASSRPGRVNEQFF.

This clone was detected a few times. This chain connects TRBV29-1 to TRBJ2-4, with 9 bases matching TRBD2. CDR3 length: 15 amino acids. CDR1 and CDR2 (germline): SQVTM, ANQGSEA. Trimming cost V 7 bases and J 0 bases; bases outside gene matches: 7. CDR3 DNA: TGCAGCGCCCAAAGCGGGGGGCTAGCCAAAAACATTCAGTACTTC. Amino acids: CSAQSGGLAKNIQYF.

This clone was seen more than once but under ten times. V is TRBV6-5 and J is TRBJ1-1; weak D call: TRBD1 (5 bases). The CDR3 has 15 residues. Germline CDR1 MNHEY, CDR2 SVGAGI. V dropped 8 bases and J dropped 0 bases, with 16 bases sitting between them. CDR3 bases: TGTGCCAGCGGACCTAACAGGCGATTGAACACTGAAGCTTTCTTT. Translated: CASGPNRRLNTEAFF.

This clone was detected a few times. The chain uses TRBV7-9 and TRBJ2-7; 7 positions agree with TRBD1. The CDR3 has 15 amino acids. V dropped 5 bases and J dropped 2; count of bases not matched to a gene: 9. Germline V gives CDR1 SEHNR, CDR2 FQNEAQ (reference sequence). DNA of the CDR3: TGTGCCAGCAGCCCCAGAACGACAGGGACCTACGAGCAGTACTTC. It translates to CASSPRTTGTYEQYF.

The sample holds a few counts of this clone. The rearrangement uses TRBV9 and TRBJ1-2; no firm D call. CDR3 length equals 14 residues. The germline V gene encodes CDR1 SGDLS and CDR2 YYNGEE. The ends were cut back, 0 bases at V and 2 bases at J, with 8 bases in the middle. The CDR3 DNA reads TGTGCCAGCAGCGTAGCTACAGTCAACTATGGCTACACCTTC. Its protein is CASSVATVNYGYTF.

In this sample, this clone turned up a few times. This could be a read error, since a much larger clone is one nucleotide away. The chain carries TRBV7-9 and TRBJ2-7; D is undetermined. With 5 bases removed from V and 4 bases from J, the gap between germline ends came to 6 bases. The CDR3 sequence is 11 residues long. Germline CDR1 and CDR2: SEHNR and FQNEAQ (reference sequence). The CDR3 region has the DNA TGTGCCAGCAGCCCCCTTTACGAGCAGTACTTC. This gives the protein CASSPLYEQYF.